The 18 T cell receptor beta chains reported below all come from one sample, sequenced in a study of T cell repertoires in cytomegalovirus infection. TCRdb re-analysed the reads in MiXCR, keeping a single row per CDR3 protein. The profile shows 740,000 or so distinct CDR3 sequences, about 40% of them singletons. Source material: PBMCs. Receptors were obtained from a human donor in good health (CMV status not recorded). Some clones in this sample may be carry-over from other donors' samples.

This clonotype was seen ten or more times. The chain recombines TRBV28 with TRBJ2-3; no definite D call. Trimming stripped 4 bases from V and 6 bases from J, with 8 bases between. The germline V gene has CDR1 MDHEN and CDR2 SYDVKM. This CDR3 comprises 12 residues. CDR3 sequence reads: CASSWYRDTQYF. The CDR3 coding sequence is TGTGCCAGCAGTTGGTATAGGGATACGCAGTATTTT.

In this sample, this clonotype turned up many times. The J gene is TRBJ2-1, the V gene TRBV20-1; the D gene could be TRBD1 or TRBD2 (5 bases each). Germline loops: CDR1 DFQATT, CDR2 SNEGSKA (reference sequence). The CDR3 runs to 11 residues. Trimming took 3 bases from V and 10 from J, leaving 10 bases between them. Here the CDR3 reads CSASEGREQFF. In nucleotides, the CDR3 is TGCAGTGCTAGTGAGGGGCGCGAGCAGTTCTTC.

The chain joins TRBV7-3 to TRBJ2-4, with D unclear. The CDR3 contains 16 residues. Trimming stripped 2 bases from V and 2 bases from J, with 13 bases between. The germline V gene has CDR1 SGHTA and CDR2 FQGTGA. The CDR3 loop reads CASSLSGGGTKNIQYF. The CDR3 coding sequence is TGTGCCAGCAGCTTATCGGGCGGCGGAACCAAAAACATTCAGTACTTC.

The chain recombines TRBV19 with TRBJ2-3; unclear D gene. Germline V lookup: CDR1 LNHDA, CDR2 SQIVND (reference sequence). This CDR3 spans 16 amino acids. Trimming stripped 2 bases from V and 7 bases from J, with 19 bases between. DNA for the CDR3: TGTGCCAGTAGTATACGCCCGTCAATAACCTCCTATACGCAGTATTTT. It specifies CASSIRPSITSYTQYF.

This clonotype appeared a few times. The genes are TRBV12-3 or TRBV12-4 and TRBJ1-3, with 12 bases that match TRBD1. There are 20 residues in the CDR3. Trimming removed 5 bases from V and 0 bases from J; junction bases left unmatched: 14. The CDR3 region is CASSLGWGQGATRSGNTIYF. The DNA of the CDR3 is TGTGCCAGCAGTCTTGGGTGGGGACAGGGGGCCACCCGCTCTGGAAACACCATATATTTT.

This clonotype was detected only a few times. The rearrangement uses TRBV10-3 and TRBJ2-7; 9 nucleotides align to TRBD2. Losses at the gene ends were 5 bases for V and 1 base for J; bases not matched to a gene: 15. The CDR3 totals 18 residues. Germline V gives CDR1 ENHRY, CDR2 SYGVKD. As DNA, the CDR3 is TGTGCCATCAGTAGTTTGGGCGGGGGGGCTCGTGGGTCCTACGAGCAGTACTTC. Translated: CAISSLGGGARGSYEQYF.

The rearrangement links TRBV7-2 to TRBJ1-5; 8 positions agree with TRBD1. The length of the CDR3 is 16 residues. V trimming: 5 bases; J trimming: 2 bases; junction bases outside the gene matches: 8. CDR1 and CDR2 (germline): SGHTA, FQGNSA. The CDR3 loop reads CASSLRTGFGNQPQHF. In nucleotides, the CDR3 is TGTGCCAGCAGCCTCCGGACAGGGTTTGGCAATCAGCCCCAGCATTTT.

This clonotype was counted a few times. This chain connects TRBV6-1 to TRBJ1-2, with 10 positions matching TRBD1. V lost 2 bases, J lost 2 bases, and 8 bases stayed unmatched. CDR3 size: 17 residues. Germline assignment: CDR1 MNHNS and CDR2 SASEGT. Here the CDR3 DNA reads TGTGCCAGCAGTGAATACCCCGGACAGGGGGTAAACTATGGCTACACCTTC. Amino acid sequence: CASSEYPGQGVNYGYTF.

V is TRBV6-5 and J is TRBJ2-1; the D gene is possibly TRBD2 (6 bases). The V end lost 2 bases, the J end lost 4 bases, and 18 bases lay between the germline ends. The germline gives CDR1 MNHEY, CDR2 SVGAGI. The CDR3 extends over 17 amino acids. CDR3 sequence: CASSYGGGWSGYNEQFF. The CDR3 coding sequence is TGTGCCAGCAGTTACGGTGGAGGGTGGTCGGGATACAATGAGCAGTTCTTC.

The sample holds a few counts of this clonotype. The gene calls are TRBV28 and TRBJ2-7; TRBD1 might be the D (6 bases). The CDR3 is 17 residues long. From germline, CDR1 is MDHEN and CDR2 SYDVKM. V was cut by 7 bases and J by 2 bases, with 24 bases left in between. For the CDR3, the DNA is TGTGCCAGCAAAGTTGTCGGTTTCTCTGGACAGACCTACGAGCAGTACTTC. Its protein product is CASKVVGFSGQTYEQYF.

The rearrangement joins TRBV3-1 to TRBJ2-1; a weak D match, TRBD1 (6 bases). V lost 0 bases, J lost 8 bases, and 14 bases lay in between. The CDR3 has 15 residues. Germline values: CDR1 LGHDT, CDR2 YNNKEL (reference sequence). The CDR3 loop is CASSQELTGSHEQFF. Written as DNA, the CDR3 is TGTGCCAGCAGCCAAGAGTTAACAGGGTCACATGAGCAGTTCTTC.

As to this clonotype: One junction end does not reproduce the germline sequence, and a read error may be involved. J is TRBJ2-3 and V is TRBV28, with 9 bases identical to TRBD1. This CDR3 comprises 15 residues. From germline, CDR1 is MDHEN and CDR2 SYDVKM. Here the CDR3 reads CASSRTGGAVDTPYF. The CDR3 DNA reads as TGTGCCAGCAGCCGCACAGGGGGCGCGGTAGATACGCCGTATTTT.

The V call is TRBV12-3 or TRBV12-4, the J call TRBJ1-1; 7 bases map to TRBD1. This CDR3 contains 17 residues. Trimming removed 1 base from V and 1 base from J; junction bases left unmatched: 9. As DNA, the CDR3 is TGTGCCAGCAGTTTAGAGAGGGGGCGGCGAGGGAACACTGAAGCTTTCTTT. It yields the protein CASSLERGRRGNTEAFF.

In this sample, this clonotype turned up a few times. The chain couples TRBV7-2 to TRBJ1-2; 9 bases match TRBD1. CDR3 size: 14 residues. Germline values: CDR1 SGHTA, CDR2 FQGNSA. Unmatched junction bases numbered 2, after V lost 2 bases and J lost 4 bases. The CDR3 sequence: CASSLMGQGYGYTF. In DNA, the CDR3 is TGTGCCAGCAGCTTAATGGGACAGGGCTATGGCTACACCTTC.

The table lists this clonotype with a few counts. The gene calls are TRBV5-6 and TRBJ2-3; D is ambiguous. The CDR3 runs to 16 residues. Trimming took 0 bases from V and 1 from J, leaving 12 bases between them. CDR1 is SGHDT and CDR2 is YYEEEE in the germline V gene. The CDR3 DNA follows: TGTGCCAGCAGCTTGGTGGCTAGGAAGGGCACAGATACGCAGTATTTT. Translating it yields CASSLVARKGTDTQYF.

The V and J genes are TRBV6-1 and TRBJ1-1; a possible D gene is TRBD1 (5 bases). Germline V lookup: CDR1 MNHNS, CDR2 SASEGT. The CDR3 contains 14 residues. Trimming removed 7 bases from V and 0 bases from J, with 12 bases in between. CDR3 loop: CASIGTALNTEAFF. The CDR3 DNA follows: TGTGCCAGCATCGGGACCGCATTGAACACTGAAGCTTTCTTT.

The table lists this clonotype with a few counts. This sequence joins TRBV24-1 and TRBJ2-6; 8 positions match TRBD1. The CDR3 is 18 residues long. Germline V gene sequence: CDR1 KGHDR, CDR2 SFDVKD. Trimming removed 4 bases from V and 0 bases from J; junction bases left unmatched: 7. The CDR3 loop is CATSDLTGDLSGANVLTF. The CDR3 DNA is TGTGCCACCAGTGACCTGACAGGGGATCTCTCTGGGGCCAACGTCCTGACTTTC.

The V call is TRBV3-1, the J call TRBJ2-3, with 8 bases matching TRBD2. Germline CDR1 reads LGHDT; CDR2 reads YNNKEL (reference sequence). V gave up 1 base and J gave up 15 bases; unmatched junction bases: 9. This CDR3 contains 13 residues. The CDR3 spells CASSQALSGGNYF. CDR3 DNA: TGTGCCAGCAGCCAAGCTTTAAGCGGGGGAAATTATTTT.